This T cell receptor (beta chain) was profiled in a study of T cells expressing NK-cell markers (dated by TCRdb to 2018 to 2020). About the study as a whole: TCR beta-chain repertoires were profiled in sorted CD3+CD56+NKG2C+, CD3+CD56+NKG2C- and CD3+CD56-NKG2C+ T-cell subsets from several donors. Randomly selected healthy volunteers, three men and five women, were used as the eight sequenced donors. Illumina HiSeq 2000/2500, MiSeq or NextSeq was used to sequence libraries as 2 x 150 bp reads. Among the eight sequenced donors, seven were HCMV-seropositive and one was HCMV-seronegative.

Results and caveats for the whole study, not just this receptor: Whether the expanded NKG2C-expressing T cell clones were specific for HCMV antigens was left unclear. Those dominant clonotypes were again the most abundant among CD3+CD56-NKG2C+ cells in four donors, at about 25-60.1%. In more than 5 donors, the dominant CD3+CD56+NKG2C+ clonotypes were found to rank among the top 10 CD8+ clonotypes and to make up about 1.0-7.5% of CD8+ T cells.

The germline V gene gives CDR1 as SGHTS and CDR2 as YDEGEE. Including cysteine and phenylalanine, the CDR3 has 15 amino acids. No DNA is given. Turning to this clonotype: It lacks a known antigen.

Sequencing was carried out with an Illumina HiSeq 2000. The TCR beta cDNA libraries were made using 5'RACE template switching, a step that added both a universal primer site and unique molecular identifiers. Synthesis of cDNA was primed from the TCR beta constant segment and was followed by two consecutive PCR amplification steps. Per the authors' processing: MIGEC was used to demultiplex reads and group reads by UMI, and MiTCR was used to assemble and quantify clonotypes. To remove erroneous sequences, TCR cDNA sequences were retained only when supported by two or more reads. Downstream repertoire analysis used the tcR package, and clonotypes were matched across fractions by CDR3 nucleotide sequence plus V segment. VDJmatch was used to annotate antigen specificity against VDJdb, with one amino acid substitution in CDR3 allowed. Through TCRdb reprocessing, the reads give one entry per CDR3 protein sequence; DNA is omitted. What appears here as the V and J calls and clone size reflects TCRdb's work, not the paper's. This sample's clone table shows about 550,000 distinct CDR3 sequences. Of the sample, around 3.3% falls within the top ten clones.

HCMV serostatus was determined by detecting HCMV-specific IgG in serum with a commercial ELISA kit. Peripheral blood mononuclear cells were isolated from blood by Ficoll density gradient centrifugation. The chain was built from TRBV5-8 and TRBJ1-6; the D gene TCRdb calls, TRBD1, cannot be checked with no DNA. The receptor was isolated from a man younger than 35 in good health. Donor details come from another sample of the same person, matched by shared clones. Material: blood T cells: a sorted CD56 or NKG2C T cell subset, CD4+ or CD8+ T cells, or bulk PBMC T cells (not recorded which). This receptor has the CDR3 CASSLDSPQGSPLHF.